This T cell receptor beta chain was sequenced during a study of Ad26.COV2.S vaccination and SARS-CoV-2 variants. Here immunoSEQ multiplex PCR was the method, and the copy in TCRdb shows in-frame clones only, minus some. There are about 680,000 clones in the sample; around 90% occur only once, and approximately 1.5% lies in the top ten. Treatment denoted: some 20 received Ad26.COV2.S at low or high dose, single or two shots; roughly five received placebo; per-sample allocation not given. Sampling occurred on day 63 after the first vaccine or placebo injection. The CDR3 totals 18 residues. The germline V gene encodes CDR1 LGHNA and CDR2 YNFKEQ. V lost 0 bases and J lost 5; bases outside the gene matches: 6.

The TCR originated in a person between 18 and 60 years old who received the Ad26.COV2.S COVID-19 vaccine or a placebo. The rearrangement joins TRBV4-2 to TRBJ2-2; 13 bases match TRBD2. The starting material was peripheral blood, obtained in a trial of Ad26.COV2.S vaccine versus placebo. CDR3 DNA sequence: TGTGCCAGCAGCCAAGATCAACTAGCGGGGGGGAGAACCGGGGAGCTGTTTTTT. It codes for CASSQDQLAGGRTGELFF.